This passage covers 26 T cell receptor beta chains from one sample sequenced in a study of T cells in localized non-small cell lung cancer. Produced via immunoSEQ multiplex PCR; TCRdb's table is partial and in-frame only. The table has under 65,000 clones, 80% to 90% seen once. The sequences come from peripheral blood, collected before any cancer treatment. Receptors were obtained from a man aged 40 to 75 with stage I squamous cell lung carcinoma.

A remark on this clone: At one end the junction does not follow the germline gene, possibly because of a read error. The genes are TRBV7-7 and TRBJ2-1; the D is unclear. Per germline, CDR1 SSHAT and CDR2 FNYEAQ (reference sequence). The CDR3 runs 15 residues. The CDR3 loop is CASSLQRAHTNEQFF. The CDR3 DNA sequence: TGTGCTAGCAGCTTGCAGCGTGCGCACACGAATGAGCAGTTCTTC.

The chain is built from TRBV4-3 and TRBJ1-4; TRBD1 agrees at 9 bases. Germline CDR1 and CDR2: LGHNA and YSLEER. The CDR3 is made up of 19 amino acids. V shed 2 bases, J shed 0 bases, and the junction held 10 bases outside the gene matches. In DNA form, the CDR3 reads TGCGCCAGCAGCCAAAAACCTACAGGGGGCTTTTCAACTAATGAAAAACTGTTTTTT. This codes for CASSQKPTGGFSTNEKLFF.

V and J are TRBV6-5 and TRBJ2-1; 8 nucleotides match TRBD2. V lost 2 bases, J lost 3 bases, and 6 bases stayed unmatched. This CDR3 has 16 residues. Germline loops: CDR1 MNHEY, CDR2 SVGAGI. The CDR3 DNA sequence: TGTGCCAGCAGTTACATGGGACTAGGTGGCTACAATGAGCAGTTCTTC. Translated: CASSYMGLGGYNEQFF.

CDR3 region: CASSQDLFGTALSYEQYF. The CDR3 DNA sequence: TGTGCCAGCAGCCAAGATCTATTCGGGACAGCACTCTCCTACGAGCAGTACTTC. The rearrangement uses TRBV4-2 and TRBJ2-7; 7 positions agree with TRBD1. Germline CDR1 LGHNA, CDR2 YNFKEQ. The ends lost 0 bases at V and 0 bases at J; junction bases unmatched: 11. This CDR3 has 18 amino acids.

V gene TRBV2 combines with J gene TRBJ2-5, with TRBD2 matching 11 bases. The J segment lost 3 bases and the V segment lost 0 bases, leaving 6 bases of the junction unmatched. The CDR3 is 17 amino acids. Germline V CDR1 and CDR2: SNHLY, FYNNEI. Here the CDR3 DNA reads TGTGCCAGCAGTGAAGCGTCTAGCGGGAGGTTAGAAGAGACCCAGTACTTC. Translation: CASSEASSGRLEETQYF.

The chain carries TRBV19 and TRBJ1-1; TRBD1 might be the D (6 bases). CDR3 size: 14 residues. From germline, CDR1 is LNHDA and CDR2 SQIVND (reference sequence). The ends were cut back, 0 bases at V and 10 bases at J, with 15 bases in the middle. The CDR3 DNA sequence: TGTGCCAGTAGTATAGAGGGGGCCTCACCGGGAGCTTTCTTT. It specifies CASSIEGASPGAFF.

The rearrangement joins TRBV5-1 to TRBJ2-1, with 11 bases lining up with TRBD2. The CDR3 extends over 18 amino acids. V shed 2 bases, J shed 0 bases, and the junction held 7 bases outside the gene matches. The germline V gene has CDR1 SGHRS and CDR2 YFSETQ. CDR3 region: CASSLGTSGFISYNEQFF. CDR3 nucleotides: TGCGCCAGCAGCTTAGGGACTAGCGGCTTCATCTCCTACAATGAGCAGTTCTTC.

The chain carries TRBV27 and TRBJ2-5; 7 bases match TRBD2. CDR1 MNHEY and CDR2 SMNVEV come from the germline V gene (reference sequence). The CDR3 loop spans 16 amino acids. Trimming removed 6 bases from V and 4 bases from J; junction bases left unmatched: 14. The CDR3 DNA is TGTGCCAGCAGCGGCAGAGCTGGGGACTACTCAGAGACCCAGTACTTC. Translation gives CASSGRAGDYSETQYF.

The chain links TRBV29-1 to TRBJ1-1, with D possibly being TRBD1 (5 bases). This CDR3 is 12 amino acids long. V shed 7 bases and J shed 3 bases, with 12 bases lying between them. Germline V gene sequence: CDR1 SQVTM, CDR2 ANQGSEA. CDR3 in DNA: TGCAGCGCAACAGGAGGCGACACTGAAGCTTTCTTT. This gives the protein CSATGGDTEAFF.

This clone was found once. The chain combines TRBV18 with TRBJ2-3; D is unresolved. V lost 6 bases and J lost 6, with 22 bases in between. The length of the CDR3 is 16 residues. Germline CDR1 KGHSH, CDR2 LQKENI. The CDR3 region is CASSASGPTKFDTQYF. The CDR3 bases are TGTGCCAGCTCGGCCTCCGGGCCGACGAAATTCGATACGCAGTATTTT.

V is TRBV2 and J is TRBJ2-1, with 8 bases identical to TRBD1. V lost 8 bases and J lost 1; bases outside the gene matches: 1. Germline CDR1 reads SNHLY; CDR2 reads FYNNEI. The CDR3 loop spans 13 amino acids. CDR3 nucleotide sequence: TGTGCCAGCGACAGGGGTTCCTACAATGAGCAGTTCTTC. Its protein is CASDRGSYNEQFF.

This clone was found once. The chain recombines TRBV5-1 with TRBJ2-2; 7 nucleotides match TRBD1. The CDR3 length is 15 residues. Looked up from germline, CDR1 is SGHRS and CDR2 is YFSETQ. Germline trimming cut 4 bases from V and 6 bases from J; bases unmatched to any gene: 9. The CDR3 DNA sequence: TGCGCCAGCAGCGGTGACGACAGGGTGGCCGGGGAGCTGTTTTTT. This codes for CASSGDDRVAGELFF. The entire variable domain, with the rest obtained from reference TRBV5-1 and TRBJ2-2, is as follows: KAGVTQTPRYLIKTRGQQVTLSCSPISGHRSVSWYQQTPGQGLQFLFEYFSETQRNKGNFPGRFSGRQFSNSRSEMNVSTLELGDSALYLCASSGDDRVAGELFFGEGSRLTVL.

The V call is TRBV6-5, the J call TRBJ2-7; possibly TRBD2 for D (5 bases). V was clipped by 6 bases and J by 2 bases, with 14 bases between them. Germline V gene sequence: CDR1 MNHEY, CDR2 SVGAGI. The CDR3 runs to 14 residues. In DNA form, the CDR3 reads TGTGCCAGCAGGCCGAGCGGATGGCCCTACGAGCAGTACTTC. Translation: CASRPSGWPYEQYF.

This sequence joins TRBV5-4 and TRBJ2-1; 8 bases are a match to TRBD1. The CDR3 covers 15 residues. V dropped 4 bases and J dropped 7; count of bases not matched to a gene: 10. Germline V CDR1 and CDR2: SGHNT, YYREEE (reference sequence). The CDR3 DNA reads TGTGCCAGCAGCCCGGACAGGGTAGTATGGAATGAGCAGTTCTTC. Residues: CASSPDRVVWNEQFF.

CDR3 DNA: TGTGCCAGCAGCGCACGTAGCGGGCCCTTGAATGAGCAGTTCTTC. Amino acids: CASSARSGPLNEQFF. The chain employs TRBV7-3 and TRBJ2-1, with 7 bases aligning to TRBD2. This CDR3 comprises 15 residues. CDR1 SGHTA and CDR2 FQGTGA come from the germline V gene. The junction had 11 bases not matched to a gene; V was cut back by 5 bases and J by 7 bases.

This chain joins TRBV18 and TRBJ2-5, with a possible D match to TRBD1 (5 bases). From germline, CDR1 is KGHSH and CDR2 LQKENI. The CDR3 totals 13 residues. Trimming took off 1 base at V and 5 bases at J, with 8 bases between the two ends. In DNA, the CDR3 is TGTGCCAGCTCACCACAGGGGTGGGAGACCCAGTACTTC. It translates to CASSPQGWETQYF.

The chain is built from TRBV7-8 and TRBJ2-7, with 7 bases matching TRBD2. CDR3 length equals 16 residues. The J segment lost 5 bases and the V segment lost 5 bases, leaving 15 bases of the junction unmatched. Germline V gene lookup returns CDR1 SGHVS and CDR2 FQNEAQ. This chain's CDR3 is CASSLTGRTSRDEQYF. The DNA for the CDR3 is TGTGCCAGCAGCCTAACGGGGCGGACTAGTCGTGACGAGCAGTACTTC.

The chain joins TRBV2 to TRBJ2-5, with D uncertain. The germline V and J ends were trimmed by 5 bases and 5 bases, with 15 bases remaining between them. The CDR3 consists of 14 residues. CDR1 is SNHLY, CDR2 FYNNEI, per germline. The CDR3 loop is CASSNNRARETQYF. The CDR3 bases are TGTGCCAGCAGTAACAACAGAGCTAGGGAGACCCAGTACTTC.

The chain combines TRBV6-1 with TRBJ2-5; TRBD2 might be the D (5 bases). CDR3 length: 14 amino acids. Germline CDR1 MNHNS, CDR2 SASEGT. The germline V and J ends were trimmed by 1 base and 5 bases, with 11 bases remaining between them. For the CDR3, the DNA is TGTGCCAGCAGTGAAGAGGGAGTGGTGGAGACCCAGTACTTC. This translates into CASSEEGVVETQYF.

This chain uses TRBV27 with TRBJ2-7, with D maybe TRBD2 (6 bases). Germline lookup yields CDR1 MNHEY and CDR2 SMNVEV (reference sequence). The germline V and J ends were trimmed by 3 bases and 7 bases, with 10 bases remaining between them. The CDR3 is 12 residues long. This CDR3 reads CASSFRGGEQYF. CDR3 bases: TGTGCCAGCAGTTTTAGGGGAGGAGAGCAGTACTTC.

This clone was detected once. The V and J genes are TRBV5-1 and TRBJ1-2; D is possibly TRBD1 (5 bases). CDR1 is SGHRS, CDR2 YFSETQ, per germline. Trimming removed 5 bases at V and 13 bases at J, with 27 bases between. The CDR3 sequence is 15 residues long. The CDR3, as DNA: TGCGCCAGCAGTAGATCGGGGGAAGTCGTTCAGGCCCCCACCTTC. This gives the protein CASSRSGEVVQAPTF.

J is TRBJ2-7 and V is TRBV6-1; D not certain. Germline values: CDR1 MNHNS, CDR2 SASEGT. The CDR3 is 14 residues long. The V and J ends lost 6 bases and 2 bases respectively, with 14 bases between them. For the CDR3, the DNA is TGTGCCAGCAGCTACGACCGCCGAACCTACGAGCAGTACTTC. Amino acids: CASSYDRRTYEQYF.

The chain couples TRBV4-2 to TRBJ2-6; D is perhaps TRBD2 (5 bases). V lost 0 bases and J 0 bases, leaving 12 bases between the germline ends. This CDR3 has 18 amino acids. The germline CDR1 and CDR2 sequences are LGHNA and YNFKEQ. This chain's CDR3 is CASSQDPGGSSGANVLTF. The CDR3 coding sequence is TGTGCCAGCAGCCAAGATCCCGGTGGGAGCTCTGGGGCCAACGTCCTGACTTTC.

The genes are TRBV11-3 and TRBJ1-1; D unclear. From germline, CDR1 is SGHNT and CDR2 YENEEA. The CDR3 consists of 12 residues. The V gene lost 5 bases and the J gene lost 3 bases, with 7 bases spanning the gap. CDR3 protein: CASSPGDTEAFF. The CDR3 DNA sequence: TGTGCCAGCAGCCCTGGGGACACTGAAGCTTTCTTT.

As DNA, the CDR3 is TGTGCCAGCAGTTTGGCAGGACTCGGCTACGAGCAGTACTTC. Its protein is CASSLAGLGYEQYF. This rearrangement joins TRBV28 to TRBJ2-7; maybe TRBD2 (5 bases). Trimming stripped 3 bases from V and 3 bases from J, with 12 bases between. CDR3 length: 14 residues. The germline V gene encodes CDR1 MDHEN and CDR2 SYDVKM.

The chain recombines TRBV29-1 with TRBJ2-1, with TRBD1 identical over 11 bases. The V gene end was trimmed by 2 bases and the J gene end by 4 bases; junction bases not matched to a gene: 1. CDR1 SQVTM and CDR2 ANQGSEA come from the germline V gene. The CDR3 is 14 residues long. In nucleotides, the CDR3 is TGCAGCGTTGAACGGGACAGGGGGTACAATGAGCAGTTCTTC. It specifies CSVERDRGYNEQFF.